This T cell receptor beta chain originates from a study of blood T cell repertoires in COVID-19. Libraries were prepared by immunoSEQ multiplex PCR; TCRdb keeps only in-frame clonotypes and omits some of them. The sample has about 200,000 clones, around 83% seen once. Germline V lookup: CDR1 SGHRS, CDR2 YFSETQ. Trimming took 5 bases from V and 7 from J, leaving 13 bases between them. This CDR3 is 13 amino acids long. V is TRBV5-1 and J is TRBJ2-1, with D possibly matching TRBD1 (5 bases). Sequenced material: peripheral blood. The clonotype originates from a woman in her 50s with COVID-19, enrolled during active disease. Written as DNA, the CDR3 is TGCGCCAGCAGAGTGGGGCGTCAGAATGAGCAGTTCTTC. It encodes CASRVGRQNEQFF.